These T cell receptor beta chains were read from a single sample in a study of T cells in localized non-small cell lung cancer. Some clones are missing from TCRdb's copy, which holds only in-frame ones; the method was immunoSEQ multiplex PCR. The profile covers approximately 80,000 clones, with 75% to 85% appearing a single time and nearly 9.5% taken by the ten largest. Sequencing used peripheral blood, obtained before any cancer treatment. The receptors shown here come from an older female donor with stage I lung adenocarcinoma. CDR3s include the opening cysteine and the closing phenylalanine or tryptophan. The D gene is left open where the match is weak. Some rows have no size entry. The others give once, few or many, or a class for an expanded clone.

TRBJ2-2 | . | TRBV11-3 | . | CASSFGRSNTGELFF | TGTGCCAGCAGCTTCGGCAGGTCGAACACCGGGGAGCTGTTTTTT
TRBJ1-2 | . | TRBV7-2 | . | CASSLSPRDPGRSYTF | TGTGCCAGCAGCTTATCTCCGAGAGACCCTGGGAGGAGCTACACCTTC
TRBJ2-7 | TRBD1 | TRBV19 | . | CASSMGQLRVYEQYF | TGTGCCAGTAGCATGGGACAGCTGAGAGTCTACGAGCAGTACTTC
TRBJ1-5 | TRBD1 | TRBV28 | . | CASSLQDRAGYQPQHF | TGTGCCAGCAGTTTACAGGACAGGGCAGGTTATCAGCCCCAGCATTTT
TRBJ2-7 | . | TRBV7-6 | . | CASSPRDGQYEQYF | TGTGCCAGCAGCCCTCGGGACGGGCAGTACGAGCAGTACTTC
TRBJ2-7 | . | TRBV5-6 | . | CASSLDTVWGMGNEQYF | TGTGCCAGCAGCTTGGATACGGTTTGGGGAATGGGGAACGAGCAGTACTTC
TRBJ2-7 | . | TRBV5-6 | . | CASSPLPGLTPTEQYF | TGTGCCAGCAGTCCTCTCCCGGGACTGACGCCTACCGAGCAGTACTTC
TRBJ2-7 | . | TRBV11-2 | . | CASSLRAYEQYF | TGTGCCAGCAGCCTTCGGGCCTACGAGCAGTACTTC
TRBJ1-2 | . | TRBV29-1 | . | CSVPQQGPQGYTF | TGCAGCGTCCCCCAGCAGGGCCCCCAGGGCTACACCTTC
TRBJ1-2 | . | TRBV19 | . | CASRTTGSGGYGYTF | TGTGCCAGTAGAACAACAGGGAGCGGGGGCTATGGCTACACCTTC
TRBJ2-5 | . | TRBV30 | . | CAWGETSGMQTQYF | TGTGCCTGGGGAGAGACTAGTGGGATGCAGACCCAGTACTTC
TRBJ1-2 | . | TRBV20-1 | few | CSASAGNGYTF | TGCAGTGCTAGCGCGGGGAATGGCTACACCTTC
TRBJ2-7 | TRBD1 | TRBV19 | . | CASSLRGLFYEQYF | TGTGCCAGTAGTCTCAGGGGGCTATTTTACGAGCAGTACTTC
TRBJ2-1 | . | TRBV7-2 | . | CASSLGSYNEQFF | TGTGCCAGCAGCTTAGGAAGTTACAATGAGCAGTTCTTC
TRBJ2-5 | . | TRBV7-6 | . | CASSLAGLGEETQYF | TGTGCCAGCAGCTTGGCAGGTCTAGGAGAAGAGACCCAGTACTTC
TRBJ1-5 | TRBD1 | TRBV6-5 | . | CASSWTGSNQPQHF | TGTGCCAGCAGTTGGACAGGAAGCAATCAGCCCCAGCATTTT
TRBJ1-5 | . | TRBV7-2 | once | CASSLAGGSNQPQHF | TGTGCCAGCAGCTTAGCAGGGGGGAGCAATCAGCCCCAGCATTTT
TRBJ2-4 | . | TRBV2 | . | CASSEWGLKNIQYF | TGTGCCAGCAGTGAATGGGGACTCAAAAACATTCAGTACTTC
TRBJ2-1 | TRBD2 | TRBV29-1 | . | CSFAGTSGKDEQFF | TGCAGCTTCGCCGGGACTAGCGGGAAGGATGAGCAGTTCTTC
TRBJ1-1 | TRBD1 | TRBV29-1 | . | CSVKVGTGGAVTEAFF | TGCAGCGTCAAAGTAGGGACAGGGGGCGCTGTCACTGAAGCTTTCTTT
TRBJ1-5 | . | TRBV28 | once | CASRSPGQPQHF | TGTGCCAGCAGATCCCCGGGGCAGCCCCAGCATTTT
TRBJ1-2 | . | TRBV28 | . | CASSLRQRTSNYGYTF | TGTGCCAGCAGTTTGCGACAGAGGACTAGTAACTATGGCTACACCTTC
TRBJ1-1 | . | TRBV20-1 | . | CSALGKSEAFF | TGCAGTGCCCTGGGGAAGAGTGAAGCTTTCTTT
TRBJ2-7 | . | TRBV7-8 | few | CASSLVGEQYF | TGTGCCAGCAGCTTAGTAGGCGAGCAGTACTTC
TRBJ1-5 | . | TRBV7-9 | . | CASSEATSSRPQHF | TGTGCCAGCAGCGAGGCGACCTCTTCTCGGCCCCAGCATTTT
TRBJ1-6 | TRBD1 | TRBV9 | . | CASSVGQGSSPLHF | TGTGCCAGCAGCGTGGGACAGGGGAGTTCACCCCTCCACTTT
TRBJ1-1 | . | TRBV6-5 | . | CASRHSGNTEAFF | TGTGCCAGCAGGCACTCAGGGAACACTGAAGCTTTCTTT
TRBJ1-1 | . | TRBV7-2 | . | CASSHRNPEAFF | TGTGCCAGCAGCCACAGGAACCCCGAAGCTTTCTTT
TRBJ1-5 | TRBD1 | TRBV28 | once | CASSYQGARNQPQHF | TGTGCCAGCAGTTATCAGGGGGCGCGCAATCAGCCCCAGCATTTT
TRBJ2-5 | . | TRBV13 | . | CASRPPGSGATQYF | TGTGCCAGCAGGCCCCCAGGGTCGGGAGCCACCCAGTACTTC
TRBJ2-7 | TRBD1 | TRBV11-2 | . | CASSLVRTGYEQYF | TGTGCCAGCAGCTTAGTTAGGACAGGCTACGAGCAGTACTTC
TRBJ1-1 | . | TRBV30 | . | CAWHPAVEAFF | TGTGCCTGGCACCCAGCGGTTGAAGCTTTCTTT
TRBJ2-7 | TRBD2 | TRBV29-1 | . | CSVGQRGRGEQYF | TGCAGCGTGGGGCAGCGGGGGCGGGGCGAGCAGTACTTC
TRBJ2-7 | TRBD2 | TRBV7-2 | . | CASSLVGGGKAYEQYF | TGTGCCAGCAGCTTAGTTGGCGGGGGGAAGGCCTACGAGCAGTACTTC
TRBJ1-1 | . | TRBV18 | . | CASSPPGDTEAFF | TGTGCCAGCTCACCTCCCGGGGACACTGAAGCTTTCTTT
TRBJ1-4 | . | TRBV19 | . | CASSPMGPGEKLFF | TGTGCCAGTAGTCCTATGGGACCGGGTGAAAAACTGTTTTTT
TRBJ1-5 | TRBD1 | TRBV9 | . | CASSPRQGDQPQHF | TGTGCCAGCAGCCCAAGACAGGGGGATCAGCCCCAGCATTTT
TRBJ1-2 | . | TRBV6-5 | . | CASRATGPNYGYTF | TGTGCCAGCAGGGCAACAGGGCCAAACTATGGCTACACCTTC
TRBJ1-6 | . | TRBV12-5 | . | CASGLGLAGNSPLHF | TGTGCTAGTGGTTTGGGCCTGGCAGGGAATTCACCCCTCCACTTT
TRBJ1-1 | . | TRBV4-1 | . | CASSQETGPVGAEAFF | TGCGCCAGCAGCCAAGAAACGGGACCTGTGGGGGCTGAAGCTTTCTTT
TRBJ2-7 | . | TRBV7-2 | . | CASSLQGFYEQYF | TGTGCCAGCAGCCTGCAGGGTTTCTACGAGCAGTACTTC
TRBJ2-3 | . | TRBV28 | . | CASSGDPWDTQYF | TGTGCCAGCAGTGGGGACCCCTGGGATACGCAGTATTTT
TRBJ1-2 | . | TRBV6-8 | . | CASSYSPYRHYGYTF | TGTGCCAGCAGTTACTCGCCTTATCGACACTATGGCTACACCTTC
TRBJ2-3 | . | TRBV29-1 | . | CSLKDRGDTQYF | TGCAGCCTTAAGGACCGCGGGGATACGCAGTATTTT
TRBJ2-4 | . | TRBV30 | . | CAWSTSELAKNIQYF | TGTGCCTGGAGTACCTCAGAACTAGCCAAAAACATTCAGTACTTC
TRBJ2-5 | TRBD2 | TRBV7-6 | . | CASSLGGGLANLQETQYF | TGTGCCAGCAGCTTAGGGGGAGGGCTAGCGAACCTCCAAGAGACCCAGTACTTC
TRBJ1-2 | TRBD1 | TRBV5-6 | . | CASSWDRQVLGYTF | TGTGCCAGCAGCTGGGACAGGCAAGTCTTAGGCTACACCTTC